This T cell receptor (beta chain) stems from a study of prognosis after radiotherapy for stage I lung cancer. Across the whole study: With a biologically effective dose of at least 100 Gy, radiotherapy took the form of SBRT split into 3 to 5 fractions.

Study observations and caveats: Reduced unique TCR clone counts were recorded after stereotactic body radiation therapy, with a median of approximately 9,600 versus 7,200.

For this clonotype: Its antigen is currently unknown.

By two-round multiplex PCR, the TCR beta CDR3 was amplified from genomic DNA. Round one of PCR was performed, and it used primers specific to each TRBV and TRBJ gene. Via MiXCR, TCRdb re-called the multiplex PCR reads, giving one row per CDR3 protein. The sample includes roughly 30,000 distinct CDR3 sequences, approximately 32% of them seen just once. The material sequenced was PBMCs, taken before or after stereotactic body radiation therapy (not recorded which). This TCR derives from a donor over 45 with non-small cell lung cancer.

This CDR3 reads CASRDRGSPYEQYF. Here the CDR3 DNA reads TGTGCCAGCAGGGACAGGGGGAGCCCCTACGAGCAGTACTTC. The chain carries TRBV2 and TRBJ2-7; 10 bases fit TRBD1. J lost 2 bases, V lost 6 bases, and 4 bases had no gene match. Looked up from germline, CDR1 is SNHLY and CDR2 is FYNNEI. The CDR3 loop spans 14 amino acids.